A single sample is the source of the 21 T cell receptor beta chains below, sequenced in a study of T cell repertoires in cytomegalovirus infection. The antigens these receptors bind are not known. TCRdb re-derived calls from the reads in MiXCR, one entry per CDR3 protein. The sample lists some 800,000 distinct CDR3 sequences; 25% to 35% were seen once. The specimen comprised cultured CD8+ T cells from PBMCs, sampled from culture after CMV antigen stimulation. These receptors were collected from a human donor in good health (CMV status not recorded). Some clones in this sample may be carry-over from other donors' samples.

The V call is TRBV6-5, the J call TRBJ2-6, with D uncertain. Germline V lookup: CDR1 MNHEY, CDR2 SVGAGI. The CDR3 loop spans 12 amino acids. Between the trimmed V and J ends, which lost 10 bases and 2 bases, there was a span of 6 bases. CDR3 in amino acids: CATSAGANVLTF. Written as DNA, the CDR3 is TGTGCCACCTCAGCTGGGGCCAACGTCCTGACTTTC.

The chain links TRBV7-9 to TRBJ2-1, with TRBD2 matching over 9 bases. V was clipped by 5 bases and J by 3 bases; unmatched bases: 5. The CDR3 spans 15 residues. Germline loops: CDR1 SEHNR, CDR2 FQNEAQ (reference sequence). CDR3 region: CASSPGLANYNEQFF. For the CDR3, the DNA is TGTGCCAGCAGCCCGGGACTAGCTAACTACAATGAGCAGTTCTTC.

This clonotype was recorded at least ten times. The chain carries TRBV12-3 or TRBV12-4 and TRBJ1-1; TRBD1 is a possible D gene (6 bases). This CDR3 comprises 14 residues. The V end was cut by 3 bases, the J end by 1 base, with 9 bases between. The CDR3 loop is CASSFSTGNTEAFF. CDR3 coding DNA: TGTGCCAGCAGTTTCTCGACAGGGAACACTGAAGCTTTCTTT.

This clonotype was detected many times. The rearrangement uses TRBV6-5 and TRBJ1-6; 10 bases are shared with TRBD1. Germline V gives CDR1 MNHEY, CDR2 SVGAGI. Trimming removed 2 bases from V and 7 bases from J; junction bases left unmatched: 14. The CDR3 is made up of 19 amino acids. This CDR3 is CASSYAGTGVIGLNSPLHF. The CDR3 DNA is TGTGCCAGCAGTTACGCTGGGACAGGGGTTATAGGGTTGAATTCACCCCTCCACTTT.

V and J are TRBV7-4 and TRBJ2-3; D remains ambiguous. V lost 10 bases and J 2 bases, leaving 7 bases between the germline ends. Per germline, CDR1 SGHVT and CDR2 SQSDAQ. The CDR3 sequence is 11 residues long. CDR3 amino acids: CATEPTDTQYF. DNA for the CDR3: TGTGCCACCGAGCCCACAGATACGCAGTATTTT.

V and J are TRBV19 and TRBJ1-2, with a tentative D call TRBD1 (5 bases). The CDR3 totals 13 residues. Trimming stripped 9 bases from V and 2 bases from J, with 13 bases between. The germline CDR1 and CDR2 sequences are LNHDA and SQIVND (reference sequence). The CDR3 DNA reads TGTGCCAGCCTTCCAGGGTTCAACTATGGCTACACCTTC. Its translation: CASLPGFNYGYTF.

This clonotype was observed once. The DNA for the CDR3 is TGTGCCAGCAGTTACTCCAGCGGGGGTTCTGATACGCAGTATTTT. Translated, it gives CASSYSSGGSDTQYF. The gene calls are TRBV6-5 and TRBJ2-3; 8 bases are shared with TRBD2. This CDR3 has 15 amino acids. With 0 bases clipped from V and 6 bases from J, the junction kept 5 bases outside the gene matches. Per germline, CDR1 MNHEY and CDR2 SVGAGI.

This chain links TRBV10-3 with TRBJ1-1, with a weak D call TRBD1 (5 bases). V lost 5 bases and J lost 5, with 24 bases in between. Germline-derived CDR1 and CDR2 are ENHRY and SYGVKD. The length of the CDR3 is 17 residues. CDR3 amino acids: CAISLSGRRGRGTEAFF. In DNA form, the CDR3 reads TGTGCCATCAGTTTGTCCGGGAGAAGGGGTCGGGGGACTGAAGCTTTCTTT.

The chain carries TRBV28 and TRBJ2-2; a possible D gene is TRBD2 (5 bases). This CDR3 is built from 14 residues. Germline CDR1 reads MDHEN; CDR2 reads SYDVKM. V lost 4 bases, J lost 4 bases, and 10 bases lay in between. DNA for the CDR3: TGTGCCAGCAGTTCCGGGGTGACCACCGGGGAGCTGTTTTTT. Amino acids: CASSSGVTTGELFF.

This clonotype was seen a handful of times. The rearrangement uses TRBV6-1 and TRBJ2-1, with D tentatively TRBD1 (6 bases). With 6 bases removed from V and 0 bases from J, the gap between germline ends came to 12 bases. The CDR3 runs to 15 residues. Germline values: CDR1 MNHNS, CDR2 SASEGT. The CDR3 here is CASRSTGISYNEQFF. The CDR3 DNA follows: TGTGCCAGCAGATCTACAGGGATCTCCTACAATGAGCAGTTCTTC.

The CDR3 spells CASSFGDGPYEQYF. In DNA, the CDR3 is TGTGCCAGCAGTTTCGGGGACGGTCCCTACGAGCAGTACTTC. The V gene is TRBV12-3 or TRBV12-4, the J gene TRBJ2-7; possibly TRBD1 or TRBD2 for D (5 bases each). The CDR3 contains 14 residues. The ends were cut back, 3 bases at V and 2 bases at J, with 11 bases in the middle.

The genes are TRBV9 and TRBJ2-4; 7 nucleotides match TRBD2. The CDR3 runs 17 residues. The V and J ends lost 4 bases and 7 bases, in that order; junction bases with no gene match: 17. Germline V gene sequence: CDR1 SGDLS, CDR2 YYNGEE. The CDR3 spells CASSSRAAGGGSNIQYF. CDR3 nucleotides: TGTGCCAGCAGCTCCCGAGCCGCGGGCGGGGGTTCGAACATTCAGTACTTC.

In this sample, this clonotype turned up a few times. DNA for the CDR3: TGTGCCAGCGGACAAACGACTAACTATGGCTACACCTTC. Encoded protein: CASGQTTNYGYTF. This sequence joins TRBV27 and TRBJ1-2; weak D call: TRBD1 (5 bases). With 8 bases removed from V and 0 bases from J, the gap between germline ends came to 10 bases. The CDR3 has 13 amino acids. From germline, CDR1 is MNHEY and CDR2 SMNVEV (reference sequence).

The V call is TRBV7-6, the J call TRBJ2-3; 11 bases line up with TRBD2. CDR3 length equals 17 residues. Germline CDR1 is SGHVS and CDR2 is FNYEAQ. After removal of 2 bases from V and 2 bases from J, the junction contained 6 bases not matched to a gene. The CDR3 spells CASSLRSSGGATDTQYF. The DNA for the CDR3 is TGTGCCAGCAGCTTAAGAAGTAGCGGGGGGGCCACAGATACGCAGTATTTT. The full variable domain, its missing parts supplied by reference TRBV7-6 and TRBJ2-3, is GAGVSQSPRYKVTKRGQDVALRCDPISGHVSLYWYRQALGQGPEFLTYFNYEAQQDKSGLPNDRFSAERPEGSISTLTIQRTEQRDSAMYRCASSLRSSGGATDTQYFGPGTRLTVL.

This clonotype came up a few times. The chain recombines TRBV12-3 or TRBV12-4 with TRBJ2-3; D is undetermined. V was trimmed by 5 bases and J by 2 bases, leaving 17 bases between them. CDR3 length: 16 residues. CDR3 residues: CASSPQTVSHTDTQYF. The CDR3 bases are TGTGCCAGCAGTCCTCAAACGGTCTCACACACAGATACGCAGTATTTT.

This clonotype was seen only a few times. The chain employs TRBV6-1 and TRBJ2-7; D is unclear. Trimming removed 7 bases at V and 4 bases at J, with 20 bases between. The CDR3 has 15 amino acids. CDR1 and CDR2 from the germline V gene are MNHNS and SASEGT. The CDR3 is CASTLHRTPQYEQYF. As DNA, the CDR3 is TGTGCCAGCACCCTACATAGGACGCCACAATACGAGCAGTACTTC.

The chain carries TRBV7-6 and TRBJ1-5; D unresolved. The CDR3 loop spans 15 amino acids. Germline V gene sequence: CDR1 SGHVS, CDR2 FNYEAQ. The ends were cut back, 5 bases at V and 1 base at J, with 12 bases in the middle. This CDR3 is CASSLYSGSNQPQHF. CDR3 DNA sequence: TGTGCCAGCAGCCTCTACTCGGGGAGCAATCAGCCCCAGCATTTT.

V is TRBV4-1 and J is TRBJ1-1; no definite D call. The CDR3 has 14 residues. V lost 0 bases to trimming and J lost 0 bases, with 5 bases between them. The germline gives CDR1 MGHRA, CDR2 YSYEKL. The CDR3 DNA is TGCGCCAGCAGCCAAGATACAGTGAACACTGAAGCTTTCTTT. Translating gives CASSQDTVNTEAFF.

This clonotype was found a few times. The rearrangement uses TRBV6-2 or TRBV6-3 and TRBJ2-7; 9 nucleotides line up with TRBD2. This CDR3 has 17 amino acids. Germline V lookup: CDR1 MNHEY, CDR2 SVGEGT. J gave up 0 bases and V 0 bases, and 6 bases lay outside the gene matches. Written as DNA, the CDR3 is TGTGCCAGCAGTTACTCCCCTCTAGCGGGGTACTCCTACGAGCAGTACGTC. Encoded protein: CASSYSPLAGYSYEQYV.

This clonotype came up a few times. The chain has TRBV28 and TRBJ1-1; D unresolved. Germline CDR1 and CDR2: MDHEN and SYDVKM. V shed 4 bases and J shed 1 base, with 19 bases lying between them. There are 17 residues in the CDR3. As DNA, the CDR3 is TGTGCCAGCAGTTCCCGAGGGAGCAGACGGGAGAACACTGAAGCTTTCTTT. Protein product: CASSSRGSRRENTEAFF. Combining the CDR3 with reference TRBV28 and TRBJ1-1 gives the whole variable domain DVKVTQSSRYLVKRTGEKVFLECVQDMDHENMFWYRQDPGLGLRLIYFSYDVKMKEKGDIPEGYSVSREKKERFSLILESASTNQTSMYLCASSSRGSRRENTEAFFGQGTRLTVV.

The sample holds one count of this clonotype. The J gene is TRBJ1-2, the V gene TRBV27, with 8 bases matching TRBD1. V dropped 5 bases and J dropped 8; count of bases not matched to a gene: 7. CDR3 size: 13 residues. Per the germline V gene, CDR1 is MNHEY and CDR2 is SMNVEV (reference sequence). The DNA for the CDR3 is TGTGCCAGCAGTCCCAGGGGGCGAGTCGGCTACACCTTC. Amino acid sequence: CASSPRGRVGYTF.